This entry is about one TCR beta chain. Random hexamers served to reverse transcribe roughly 0.45 to 1 ug RNA. Multiplex PCR with immunoSEQ amplified the TCR beta CDR3 across 54 Vbeta and 13 Jbeta. Each CDR3 protein is one row after TCRdb ran MiXCR on the immunoSEQ multiplex PCR reads. Seen here are fewer than 350,000 distinct CDR3 sequences, about 91% observed once, and the top ten hold roughly 0.059%. The patients who served as multiple sclerosis controls were treatment-naive and had stable or active relapsing-remitting disease that fulfilled the revised McDonald criteria. This sample was taken from a study of CD8 T cells in Susac syndrome. J lost 8 bases, V lost 5 bases, and 5 bases had no gene match. Per the germline V gene, CDR1 is SGHTA and CDR2 is FQGNSA. The CDR3 loop spans 15 amino acids.

Sequencing used CD4+ T cells from PBMCs. This chain joins TRBV7-2 and TRBJ2-1, with TRBD2 identical over 14 bases. This TCR was sampled from a human donor with multiple sclerosis. The DNA of the CDR3 is TGTGCCAGCAGCCGACTAGCGGGAGGGCTCTATGAGCAGTTCTTC. It codes for CASSRLAGGLYEQFF.